This TCR beta chain was sequenced for a study of cytomegalovirus exposure and HLA in healthy donors. Study-wide background: Membership in the Caucasian-associated ancestry cluster was found for around four fifths of approximately 400 genotyped donors.

Researchers ran the PCR with 60 Vbeta and 13 Jbeta primers. The table came from immunoSEQ multiplex PCR; TCRdb's copy has only in-frame clones and leaves some out. The sample yields around 130,000 clones, 70% to 90% seen once. As regards this clone: The antigen is undetermined.

Germline CDR1 reads SGDLS; CDR2 reads YYNGEE. This CDR3 region has 15 residues. The V end lost 3 bases, the J end lost 7 bases, and 14 bases lay between the germline ends. Findings and caveats of the study: Both high specificity and high sensitivity reportedly marked the classifier's diagnosis of cytomegalovirus status. Near-uniform donor sequencing depth was presumed by presence/absence analyses.

Specimen: PBMCs. This TCR was recovered from a woman in her forties in good health and CMV-seropositive. J is TRBJ1-6 and V is TRBV9; D possibly corresponds to TRBD1 (6 bases). CDR3 loop: CASSAPQGINSPLHF. CDR3 in DNA: TGTGCCAGCAGCGCGCCACAGGGAATCAATTCACCCCTCCACTTT.